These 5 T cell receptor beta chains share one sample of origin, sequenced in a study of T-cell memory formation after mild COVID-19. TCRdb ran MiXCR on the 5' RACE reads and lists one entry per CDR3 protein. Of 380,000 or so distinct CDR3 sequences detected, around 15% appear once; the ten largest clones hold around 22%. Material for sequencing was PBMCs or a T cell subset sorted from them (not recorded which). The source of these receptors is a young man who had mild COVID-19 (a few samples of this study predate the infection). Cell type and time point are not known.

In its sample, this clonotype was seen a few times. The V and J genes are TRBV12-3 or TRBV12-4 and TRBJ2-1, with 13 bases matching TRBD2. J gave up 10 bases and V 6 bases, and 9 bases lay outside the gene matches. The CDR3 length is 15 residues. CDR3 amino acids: CASRTTSGGPSEQFF. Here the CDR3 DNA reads TGTGCCAGCAGGACGACTAGCGGGGGGCCGTCGGAGCAGTTCTTC.

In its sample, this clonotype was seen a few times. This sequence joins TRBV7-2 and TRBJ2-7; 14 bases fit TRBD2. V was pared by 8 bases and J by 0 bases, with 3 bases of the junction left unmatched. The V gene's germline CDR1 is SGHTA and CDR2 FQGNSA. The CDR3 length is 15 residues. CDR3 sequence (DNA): TGTGCCAGCCAAGGGACTAGCGGGAGCTCCTACGAGCAGTACTTC. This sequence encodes CASQGTSGSSYEQYF. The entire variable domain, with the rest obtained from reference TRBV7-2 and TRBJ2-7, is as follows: GAGVSQSPSNKVTEKGKDVELRCDPISGHTALYWYRQSLGQGLEFLIYFQGNSAPDKSGLPSDRFSAERTGGSVSTLTIQRTQQEDSAVYLCASQGTSGSSYEQYFGPGTRLTVT.

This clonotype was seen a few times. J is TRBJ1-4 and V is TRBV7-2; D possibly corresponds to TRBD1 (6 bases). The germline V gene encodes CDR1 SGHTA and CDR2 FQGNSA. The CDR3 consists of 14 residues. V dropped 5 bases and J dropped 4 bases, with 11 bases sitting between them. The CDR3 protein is CASSRGSINEKLFF. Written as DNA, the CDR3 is TGTGCCAGCAGCAGGGGGTCTATTAATGAAAAACTGTTTTTT.

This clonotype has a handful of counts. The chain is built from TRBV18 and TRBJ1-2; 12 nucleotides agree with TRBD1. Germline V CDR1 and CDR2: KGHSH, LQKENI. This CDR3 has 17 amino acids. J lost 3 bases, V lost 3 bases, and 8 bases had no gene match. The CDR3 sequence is CASSPRDRGQVDYGYTF. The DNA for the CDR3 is TGTGCCAGCTCACCGCGGGACAGGGGGCAAGTTGACTATGGCTACACCTTC.

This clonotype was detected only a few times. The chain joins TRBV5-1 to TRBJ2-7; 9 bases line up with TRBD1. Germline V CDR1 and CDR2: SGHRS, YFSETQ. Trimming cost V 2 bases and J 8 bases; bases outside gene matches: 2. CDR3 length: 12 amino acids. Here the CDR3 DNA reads TGCGCCAGCAGCTTCGGGACAGGGAAGCAGTACGTC. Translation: CASSFGTGKQYV.